This T cell receptor (beta chain) was sequenced during a study of blood T cell repertoires in COVID-19. Authors' processing steps: Reference gene primers were amplified, and this amplification served to estimate nucleated cell counts. TCRdb keeps only in-frame clones here, not all; method: immunoSEQ multiplex PCR. V, J and clone size were drawn from that table, and D and trimming were deduced from the DNA. The table has about 160,000 clones, approximately 90% seen once. This CDR3 has 14 residues. Trimming cost V 5 bases and J 2 bases; bases outside gene matches: 6. CDR1 and CDR2 from the germline V gene are SGHRS and YFSETQ.

The sample comprised peripheral blood. The clonotype originates from a man between 50 and 59 years old with acute or convalescent COVID-19. The rearrangement links TRBV5-1 to TRBJ1-1; TRBD1 matches 7 bases. The CDR3 loop reads CASSRGQSNTEAFF. The CDR3 DNA sequence: TGCGCCAGCAGTCGGGGACAGAGCAACACTGAAGCTTTCTTT.